The source of this TCR beta chain is a study of shared clonotypes between healthy human individuals. This CDR3 region has 18 residues. V was trimmed by 6 bases and J by 4 bases, leaving 24 bases between them. Germline lookup yields CDR1 SNHLY and CDR2 FYNNEI. The data were produced by immunoSEQ multiplex PCR, yet TCRdb's version contains in-frame clones alone and is incomplete. The data show approximately 640,000 clones, roughly 88% seen once. Findings of the study overall: Unshared clonotypes carried lower generation probabilities than those common to all four donors. Larger estimated richness was generally recorded for naive subsets relative to memory subsets.

In regard to this clone: Its antigen is still unknown.

This chain links TRBV2 with TRBJ1-4; possibly TRBD1 for D (6 bases). Sequenced sample: memory CD8+ T cells from PBMCs. Indicated subset: CD45RO+ cells pooled with CCR7-negative TemRA cells. The receptor was derived from a man aged 18 to 35 in good health. Some clones in this sample may be carry-over from other donors' samples. The CDR3 bases are TGTGCCAGCAGAAAACACAGGGAAGATGCCCTGAATAATGAAAAACTGTTTTTT. Its protein product is CASRKHREDALNNEKLFF. Full variable domain (missing parts from reference TRBV2 and TRBJ1-4): EPEVTQTPSHQVTQMGQEVILRCVPISNHLYFYWYRQILGQKVEFLVSFYNNEISEKSEIFDDQFSVERPDGSNFTLKIRSTKLEDSAMYFCASRKHREDALNNEKLFFGSGTQLSVL.